The 32 T cell receptor beta chains presented below share a single source sample, sequenced in a study of post-analysis software for immune sequencing data. Presence of unique molecular identifiers characterized the TCR beta cDNA libraries. TCRdb independently ran MiXCR on the PCR reads; one entry per CDR3 protein. The sample records roughly 580,000 distinct CDR3 sequences, roughly two fifths being singletons. Their antigen targets remain unknown. Study-level points and caveats: With TRBV5-6, TRBV5-1 and TRBV20-1 included, several TRBV segments were more frequent in patients than in controls.

The sample comprised blood. The receptors were sampled from a girl aged 5-17 years with multiple sclerosis.

The chain carries TRBV4-1 and TRBJ1-6; TRBD1 matches at 7 bases. Unmatched junction bases numbered 9, after V lost 1 base and J lost 9 bases. The CDR3 spans 16 residues. Germline values: CDR1 MGHRA, CDR2 YSYEKL. In DNA, the CDR3 is TGCGCCAGCAGCCAAGCGATCAGGGGGGGAGGTTCACCCCTCCACTTT. It codes for CASSQAIRGGGSPLHF.

As regards this clonotype: One end of the junction does not line up with germline, which may come from a read error. The chain combines TRBV27 with TRBJ2-7, with 8 positions matching TRBD2. Germline V gene lookup returns CDR1 MNHEY and CDR2 SMNVEV (reference sequence). The CDR3 loop spans 15 amino acids. CDR3 in DNA: TGTGTCAGCAGTTTAACAGCGGGAGTAAGCCACGAGCAGTACTTC. Protein product: CVSSLTAGVSHEQYF.

This chain connects TRBV2 to TRBJ1-2, with 7 bases identical to TRBD1. The CDR3 extends over 11 amino acids. Germline lookup yields CDR1 SNHLY and CDR2 FYNNEI. V was pared by 5 bases and J by 10 bases, with 4 bases of the junction left unmatched. For the CDR3, the DNA is TGTGCCAGCAGTAAGACAGGGACCTACACCTTC. Its translation is CASSKTGTYTF.

For this clonotype: This may arise from a read error, as a much more abundant clone is one base away. The chain is built from TRBV6-4 and TRBJ2-1; 9 bases are shared with TRBD1. CDR1 is MRHNA and CDR2 is SNTAGT in the germline V gene. The CDR3 has 14 residues. The CDR3 is CASSDGTGYNGQFF. The DNA of the CDR3 is TGTGCCAGCAGTGATGGGACAGGGTACAATGGGCAGTTCTTC.

CDR3 region: CASSQYETGGYEQYF. The CDR3 nucleotides read TGTGCCAGCAGCCAATATGAGACAGGGGGCTACGAGCAGTACTTC. This chain uses TRBV3-1 with TRBJ2-7; TRBD1 agrees at 9 bases. The length of the CDR3 is 15 residues. V shed 2 bases and J 3 bases; nucleotides not matched to a gene: 5. Germline V gene data show CDR1 as LGHDT and CDR2 as YNNKEL (reference sequence).

This clonotype was counted only a few times. The V gene is TRBV29-1, the J gene TRBJ2-4; D not resolved. V shed 4 bases and J shed 8 bases, with 9 bases lying between them. Germline assignment: CDR1 SQVTM and CDR2 ANQGSEA. The CDR3 loop spans 11 amino acids. The CDR3 DNA is TGCAGCGTTGGAGGATGGGACATTCAGTACTTC. This codes for CSVGGWDIQYF.

This chain connects TRBV11-2 to TRBJ2-3; tentatively, D is TRBD2 (5 bases). The CDR3 is 13 residues long. The germline V and J ends were trimmed by 6 bases and 6 bases, with 13 bases remaining between them. CDR1 and CDR2 (germline): SGHAT, FQNNGV. CDR3 amino acids: CASRTTRGDTQYF. The CDR3 DNA is TGTGCCAGCAGGACTACCCGTGGGGATACGCAGTATTTT.

The gene calls are TRBV20-1 and TRBJ2-1; D gene ambiguous. The V gene lost 0 bases and the J gene lost 13 bases, with 16 bases spanning the gap. The CDR3 has 13 residues. Germline-derived CDR1 and CDR2 are DFQATT and SNEGSKA (reference sequence). CDR3 loop: CSARDALGPLQFF. Here the CDR3 DNA reads TGCAGTGCTAGAGATGCCCTCGGACCTTTACAGTTCTTC.

This clonotype has more than one count but fewer than ten. CDR3: CASKDYMSNQPQHF. Here the CDR3 DNA reads TGTGCCAGCAAAGACTATATGAGCAATCAGCCCCAGCATTTT. J is TRBJ1-5 and V is TRBV28; D gene ambiguous. CDR1 and CDR2 from the germline V gene are MDHEN and SYDVKM. V was shortened by 7 bases and J by 1 base, with 11 bases between the two germline ends. This CDR3 has 14 residues.

The chain carries TRBV12-3 or TRBV12-4 and TRBJ2-7; 7 nucleotides line up with TRBD1. V lost 2 bases, J lost 4 bases, and 5 bases stayed unmatched. The CDR3 has 14 residues. The CDR3 loop is CASSLRGQIYEQYF. The DNA of the CDR3 is TGTGCCAGCAGTTTACGGGGACAGATATACGAGCAGTACTTC.

This clonotype was seen only once. The V gene is TRBV10-3, the J gene TRBJ2-3; TRBD1 is a possible D gene (6 bases). The CDR3 extends over 15 amino acids. Looked up from germline, CDR1 is ENHRY and CDR2 is SYGVKD. With 5 bases removed from V and 0 bases from J, the gap between germline ends came to 12 bases. The CDR3 region has the DNA TGTGCCATCAGTCAGGGGCAGCTTAGCACAGATACGCAGTATTTT. Translation: CAISQGQLSTDTQYF.

This clonotype was seen a handful of times. The chain recombines TRBV27 with TRBJ1-2; 9 nucleotides line up with TRBD1. The germline CDR1 and CDR2 sequences are MNHEY and SMNVEV (reference sequence). This CDR3 is 15 amino acids long. After removal of 5 bases from V and 3 bases from J, the junction contained 7 bases not matched to a gene. DNA for the CDR3: TGTGCCAGCAGTGCTCCGGGACAGGGACACTATGGCTACACCTTC. Translated: CASSAPGQGHYGYTF.

CDR3 sequence: CASSPRTVPPPLHF. The CDR3 nucleotides read TGTGCCAGCAGCCCCAGGACCGTACCTCCACCCCTCCACTTT. The rearrangement uses TRBV6-1 and TRBJ1-6; D ambiguous. The CDR3 sequence is 14 residues long. Between the trimmed V and J ends, which lost 6 bases and 11 bases, there was a span of 17 bases. The germline gives CDR1 MNHNS, CDR2 SASEGT.

This clonotype was seen ten or more times. This chain uses TRBV6-5 with TRBJ1-2; 9 nucleotides line up with TRBD1. This CDR3 contains 14 residues. From germline, CDR1 is MNHEY and CDR2 SVGAGI. With 4 bases clipped from V and 2 bases from J, the junction kept 2 bases outside the gene matches. The CDR3 protein is CASSSDRGNYGYTF. The CDR3 DNA follows: TGTGCCAGCAGTTCAGACAGGGGGAACTATGGCTACACCTTC.

V and J are TRBV4-1 and TRBJ2-4; possible D gene TRBD2, 6 bases. Germline CDR1 and CDR2: MGHRA and YSYEKL. Deletions cut 1 base from V and 0 bases from J, with 16 bases between. This CDR3 comprises 18 residues. As DNA, the CDR3 is TGCGCCAGCAGCCAAGTGGCCGTAAGGGGACTAGCCAAAAACATTCAGTACTTC. Its translation is CASSQVAVRGLAKNIQYF.

In this sample, this clonotype turned up a few times. V and J are TRBV7-9 and TRBJ2-7; 9 positions match TRBD1. Germline assignment: CDR1 SEHNR and CDR2 FQNEAQ (reference sequence). This CDR3 is built from 15 residues. Unmatched junction bases numbered 9, after V lost 5 bases and J lost 4 bases. This CDR3 is CASSPTGGLVYEQYF. The CDR3, as DNA: TGTGCCAGCAGCCCTACAGGGGGCTTGGTGTACGAGCAGTACTTC.

This CDR3 reads CASSLTTPDTQYF. CDR3 coding DNA: TGTGCCAGCAGCTTAACCACCCCGGATACGCAGTATTTT. This chain joins TRBV7-2 and TRBJ2-3; D remains ambiguous. The CDR3 runs to 13 residues. Looked up from germline, CDR1 is SGHTA and CDR2 is FQGNSA. The germline V and J ends were trimmed by 2 bases and 6 bases, with 9 bases remaining between them.

V gene TRBV5-4 combines with J gene TRBJ2-7; tentative D call: TRBD2 (5 bases). CDR3 length: 12 amino acids. V was pared by 0 bases and J by 6 bases, with 7 bases between. CDR1 SGHNT and CDR2 YYREEE come from the germline V gene (reference sequence). The CDR3 is CASSLDAGEQYF. The DNA of the CDR3 is TGTGCCAGCAGCTTGGATGCGGGCGAGCAGTACTTC. Looking up the rest from reference TRBV5-4 and TRBJ2-7 gives the full variable domain: ETGVTQSPTHLIKTRGQQVTLRCSSQSGHNTVSWYQQALGQGPQFIFQYYREEENGRGNFPPRFSGLQFPNYSSELNVNALELDDSALYLCASSLDAGEQYFGPGTRLTVT.

This clonotype was picked up many times. The chain has TRBV27 and TRBJ2-5; TRBD2 agrees at 7 bases. The CDR3 has 13 amino acids. Germline CDR1 is MNHEY and CDR2 is SMNVEV (reference sequence). Trimming removed 6 bases from V and 6 bases from J; junction bases left unmatched: 7. The CDR3 loop reads CASRLAGEQTQYF. In DNA, the CDR3 is TGTGCCAGCAGACTTGCGGGGGAGCAGACCCAGTACTTC.

The V call is TRBV12-3 or TRBV12-4, the J call TRBJ2-7, with a possible D match to TRBD1 (6 bases). Trimming pared 5 bases from V and 4 bases from J, leaving 12 bases between. The length of the CDR3 is 13 residues. Written as DNA, the CDR3 is TGTGCCAGCAGTGACCGGACAGCTTACGAGCAGTACTTC. Its protein is CASSDRTAYEQYF.

There are a few counts of this clonotype. The chain joins TRBV7-9 to TRBJ2-5; 10 bases fit TRBD2. The germline CDR1 and CDR2 sequences are SEHNR and FQNEAQ (reference sequence). Trimming removed 5 bases from V and 11 bases from J; junction bases left unmatched: 20. The CDR3 consists of 17 residues. The CDR3 region has the DNA TGTGCCAGCAGCCCCCCATCGGGGCTAGCGGGAGCTGGAGAGCAGTACTTC. Its translation is CASSPPSGLAGAGEQYF. Combining the CDR3 with reference TRBV7-9 and TRBJ2-5 gives the whole variable domain DTGVSQNPRHKITKRGQNVTFRCDPISEHNRLYWYRQTLGQGPEFLTYFQNEAQLEKSRLLSDRFSAERPKGSFSTLEIQRTEQGDSAMYLCASSPPSGLAGAGEQYFGPGTRLLVL.

This clonotype was counted a few times. The chain uses TRBV12-3 or TRBV12-4 and TRBJ2-7, with 8 bases matching TRBD2. The CDR3 is 15 residues long. The V and J ends lost 6 bases and 4 bases, in that order; junction bases with no gene match: 11. CDR3 in amino acids: CASSFNREGDYEQYF. Written as DNA, the CDR3 is TGTGCCAGCAGCTTCAATCGGGAGGGAGATTACGAGCAGTACTTC.

The genes are TRBV11-2 and TRBJ2-7; 8 nucleotides line up with TRBD1. The CDR3 length is 17 residues. V shed 4 bases, J shed 3 bases, and the junction held 14 bases outside the gene matches. The germline V gene has CDR1 SGHAT and CDR2 FQNNGV. The CDR3 nucleotides read TGTGCCAGCAGCTCCAACCGGGACAGGACTAAATACTACGAGCAGTACTTC. This gives the protein CASSSNRDRTKYYEQYF.

This clonotype was seen only once. The rearrangement joins TRBV18 to TRBJ1-2; possibly TRBD1 for D (6 bases). CDR3 length: 14 amino acids. The germline V and J ends were trimmed by 2 bases and 8 bases, with 15 bases remaining between them. CDR1 and CDR2 from the germline V gene are KGHSH and LQKENI. The CDR3 DNA sequence: TGTGCCAGCTCACCATTCCGGGACAATGAAGGCTACACCTTC. It codes for CASSPFRDNEGYTF. Looking up the rest from reference TRBV18 and TRBJ1-2 gives the full variable domain: NAGVMQNPRHLVRRRGQEARLRCSPMKGHSHVYWYRQLPEEGLKFMVYLQKENIIDESGMPKERFSAEFPKEGPSILRIQQVVRGDSAAYFCASSPFRDNEGYTFGSGTRLTVV.

This chain connects TRBV5-1 to TRBJ2-7, with 7 bases matching TRBD2. With V trimmed by 4 bases and J by 0 bases, 13 bases remained unmatched. Germline V gene lookup returns CDR1 SGHRS and CDR2 YFSETQ. The CDR3 loop spans 17 amino acids. In nucleotides, the CDR3 is TGCGCCAGCAGCGTATTAGCGGTTCGGGGGGACTCCTACGAGCAGTACTTC. The encoded protein is CASSVLAVRGDSYEQYF.

The chain has TRBV29-1 and TRBJ2-5; D is unclear. Deletions cut 3 bases from V and 2 bases from J, with 10 bases between. This CDR3 comprises 13 residues. Germline V gene lookup returns CDR1 SQVTM and CDR2 ANQGSEA. The CDR3 DNA reads as TGCAGCGTTGACTTCCTGAGACAAGAGACCCAGTACTTC. This encodes CSVDFLRQETQYF.

V is TRBV7-6 and J is TRBJ2-6; no clear D gene. This CDR3 comprises 17 residues. Germline CDR1 is SGHVS and CDR2 is FNYEAQ. Trimming left V 1 base short and J 0 bases short, with 10 bases between. In nucleotides, the CDR3 is TGTGCCAGCAGCTTAGAGGTCACAAACTCTGGGGCCAACGTCCTGACTTTC. Residues: CASSLEVTNSGANVLTF.

The rearrangement joins TRBV5-1 to TRBJ2-5, with D possibly being TRBD1 or TRBD2 (5 bases each). Trimming cost V 0 bases and J 5 bases, with 17 bases left between them. This CDR3 has 16 residues. Germline V CDR1 and CDR2: SGHRS, YFSETQ. CDR3 amino acids: CASSLAPPGLGETQYF. As DNA, the CDR3 is TGCGCCAGCAGCTTGGCGCCTCCGGGGCTCGGGGAGACCCAGTACTTC.

The V gene is TRBV20-1, the J gene TRBJ1-2; TRBD1 matches 7 bases. The CDR3 extends over 19 amino acids. Trimming cost V 1 base and J 3 bases; bases outside gene matches: 20. Germline CDR1 is DFQATT and CDR2 is SNEGSKA (reference sequence). CDR3 sequence: CSARASRGGGTAQYYGYTF. The CDR3 coding sequence is TGCAGTGCTAGAGCCTCGCGGGGAGGAGGGACAGCTCAGTACTATGGCTACACCTTC.

The CDR3 is CASSLLPGQAATEAFF. For the CDR3, the DNA is TGCGCCAGCAGCTTACTACCGGGCCAAGCGGCCACTGAAGCTTTCTTT. V is TRBV5-1 and J is TRBJ1-1; D is undetermined. In germline, CDR1 is SGHRS, CDR2 YFSETQ. The CDR3 consists of 16 residues. V lost 2 bases and J 4 bases, leaving 18 bases between the germline ends.

The rearrangement uses TRBV3-1 and TRBJ2-5, with 16 bases lining up with TRBD2. The J call may be in error: the DNA end matches TRBJ2-7 better. The CDR3 runs to 23 residues. The germline V gene encodes CDR1 LGHDT and CDR2 YNNKEL (reference sequence). The CDR3 region has the DNA TGTGCCAGCAGCCAGTTTGGTGGACAGAGGAGGTCCGGGACTAGCGGGAGGGCCTACGAGCAGTACTTC. Translated: CASSQFGGQRRSGTSGRAYEQYF.

This clonotype was recorded a few times. This chain uses TRBV7-9 with TRBJ2-1, with 16 nucleotides matching TRBD2. Germline CDR1 SEHNR, CDR2 FQNEAQ (reference sequence). The CDR3 has 17 residues. Trimming took 3 bases from V and 5 from J; bases not matched to a gene: 4. DNA of the CDR3: TGTGCCAGCAGCTTTGGGACTAGCGGGAGGGCCGACAATGAGCAGTTCTTC. Protein sequence: CASSFGTSGRADNEQFF.